The present entry profiles one T cell receptor (beta chain) with its context. The clone's antigen remains unknown. Per-nucleotide qualities are absent, and no much larger clonotype sits a single base away. These data originate in a study of T cell responses to AZD1222 COVID-19 vaccine (dated by TCRdb to the early 2020s). Turning to the overall study: AZD1222 recipients whose second dose came at about 4 weeks and those whose second dose came at about 12 weeks were combined into one group, since spike-specific TCR depth and breadth did not differ between the two schedules. Enrollment into the trials was organized by age into subgroups of 18-55, 56-69 and 70-plus years, and those subgroups contained about 160, 30 and 59 TCR-sequenced participants, respectively. A total of approximately 240 trial participants underwent TCR sequencing, of whom some 210 received two doses of AZD1222 and 26 received two doses of the MenACWY control vaccine. General conclusions and limits of the study: Because no day 14 peak-response samples were available, the repertoires could be characterized only after the peak T cell response. The vaccine-associated CD4 TCRs covered the entire spike protein, and the dominant responses fell in regions 160-218 and 743-854. Reportedly, almost half of the unique spike-specific TCRs recognized epitopes lying outside the regions that are mutated in the B.1.351 and B.1.1.7 variants. A significant rise in spike-specific TCR breadth and depth was observed after two AZD1222 doses relative to day 0 and relative to MenACWY recipients. Conclusions about previously exposed vaccinees are limited, since just five or six AZD1222 recipients were seropositive for SARS-CoV-2 at baseline. The 56-69-year group was small, and its depth increase did not reach significance, likely because of low power. Most participants were white British and females outnumbered males, and the authors suggested that clonal diversity may have been underestimated.

Explained via the paper, the time point label denotes: baseline before first vaccination. Vaccinee samples came from UK trials COV001 and COV002, including a single-blind randomized controlled phase 2/3 trial of AZD1222 (ChAdOx1 nCoV-19) in healthy adults. For TCRbeta chain sequencing, PBMC samples were collected from trial participants at day 0 and at day 28 after the second dose. The CDR3 regions of human TCRbeta chains were analyzed by immunosequencing. Concerning the study's data processing: Repertoire TCRs were matched against a reference library of SARS-CoV-2-specific TCRs generated with the MIRA antigen-specificity platform. Breadth was defined as the fraction of unique TCRs that were SARS-CoV-2-associated. Depth was defined as the fraction of total T cells that were SARS-CoV-2-associated. Using the MIRA data, each spike-specific TCR was mapped to the spike region that the TCR reacts to and placed in a CD4 or CD8 class. Log10-transformed breadth and depth values were compared by one-way ANOVA with Sidak's multiple comparisons tests. TCRdb obtained this table from immuneACCESS and retained in-frame rearrangements with V and J assigned. These tables miss some clones; where compared with another copy, unresolved V genes account for less than half of the shortfall, and the remainder is unexplained. That table furnishes V, J and clone size, whereas the DNA furnished D and trimming. A total of 90,000 to 150,000 clones appear in this sample, 70% to 90% of them only once. Approximately 6.2% of the sample goes to the ten largest clones.

The receptor's source is an adult in good health. Sequencing was performed on peripheral blood, taken on day 0 of AZD1222 vaccination.

The CDR3 amino acid sequence is: CATRPTGTGGYEQYF. At the DNA level, the sequence is TGTGCCACCAGGCCGACCGGGACAGGGGGCTACGAGCAGTACTTC. The chain is assembled from TRBV15 and TRBJ2-7, and TRBD1 aligns with 11 junction nucleotides. Via the germline V gene (reference sequence), CDR1 is LNHNV and CDR2 YYDKDF. V and J are trimmed by 6 bases and 3 bases, and the gene matches miss 7 bases of the junction. The CDR3, from cysteine to phenylalanine, totals 15 residues. Only the CDR3 region is kept as DNA, spanning 45 bases read in frame from base 1. When the CDR3 is completed using the reference TRBV15 and TRBJ2-7 genes on either side, the full variable domain is DAMVIQNPRYQVTQFGKPVTLSCSQTLNHNVMYWYQQKSSQAPKLLFHYYDKDFNNEADTPDNFQSRRPNTSFCFLDIRSPGLGDTAMYLCATRPTGTGGYEQYFGPGTRLTVT.